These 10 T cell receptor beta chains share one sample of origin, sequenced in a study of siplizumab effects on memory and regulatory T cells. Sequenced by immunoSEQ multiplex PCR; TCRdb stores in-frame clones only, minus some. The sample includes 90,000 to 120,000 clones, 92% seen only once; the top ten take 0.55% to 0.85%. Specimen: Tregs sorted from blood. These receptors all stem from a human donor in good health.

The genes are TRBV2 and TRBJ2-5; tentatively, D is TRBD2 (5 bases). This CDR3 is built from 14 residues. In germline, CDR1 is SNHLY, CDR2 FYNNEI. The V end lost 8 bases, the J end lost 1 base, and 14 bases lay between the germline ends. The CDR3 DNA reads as TGTGCCAGCGAAACACGGGATTTCCAAGAGACCCAGTACTTC. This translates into CASETRDFQETQYF.

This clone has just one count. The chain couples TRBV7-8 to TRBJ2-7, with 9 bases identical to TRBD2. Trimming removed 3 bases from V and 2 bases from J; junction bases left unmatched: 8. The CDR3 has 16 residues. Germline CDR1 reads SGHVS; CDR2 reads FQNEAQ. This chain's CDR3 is CASSFSSGIAPYEQYF. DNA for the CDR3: TGTGCCAGCAGCTTCTCTAGCGGGATAGCCCCCTACGAGCAGTACTTC. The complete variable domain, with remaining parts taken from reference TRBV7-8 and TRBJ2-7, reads GAGVSQSPRYKVAKRGQDVALRCDPISGHVSLFWYQQALGQGPEFLTYFQNEAQLDKSGLPSDRFFAERPEGSVSTLKIQRTQQEDSAVYLCASSFSSGIAPYEQYFGPGTRLTVT.

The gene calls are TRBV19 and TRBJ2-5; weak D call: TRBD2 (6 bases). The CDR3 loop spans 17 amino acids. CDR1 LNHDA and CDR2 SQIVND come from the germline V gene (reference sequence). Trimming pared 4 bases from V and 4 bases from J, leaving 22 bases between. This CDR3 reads CASSTPPGSVGGETQYF. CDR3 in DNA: TGTGCCAGTAGTACTCCCCCGGGTTCAGTCGGGGGAGAGACCCAGTACTTC.

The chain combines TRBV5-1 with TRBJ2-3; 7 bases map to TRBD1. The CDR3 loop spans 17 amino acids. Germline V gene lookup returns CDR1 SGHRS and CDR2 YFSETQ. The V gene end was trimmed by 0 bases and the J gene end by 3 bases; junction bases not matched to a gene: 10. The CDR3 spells CASSLAPAGGLTDTQYF. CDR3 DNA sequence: TGCGCCAGCAGCTTGGCCCCGGCAGGGGGATTGACAGATACGCAGTATTTT. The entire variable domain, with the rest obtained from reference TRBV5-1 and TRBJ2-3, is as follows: KAGVTQTPRYLIKTRGQQVTLSCSPISGHRSVSWYQQTPGQGLQFLFEYFSETQRNKGNFPGRFSGRQFSNSRSEMNVSTLELGDSALYLCASSLAPAGGLTDTQYFGPGTRLTVL.

The CDR3 sequence is CASSESIGGQYF. The CDR3, as DNA: TGTGCCAGCAGTGAATCCATTGGGGGGCAGTACTTC. The chain couples TRBV2 to TRBJ2-7; D is tentatively TRBD1 or TRBD2 (5 bases each). This CDR3 comprises 12 residues. Germline V gene data show CDR1 as SNHLY and CDR2 as FYNNEI. The V end lost 2 bases, the J end lost 9 bases, and 11 bases lay between the germline ends.

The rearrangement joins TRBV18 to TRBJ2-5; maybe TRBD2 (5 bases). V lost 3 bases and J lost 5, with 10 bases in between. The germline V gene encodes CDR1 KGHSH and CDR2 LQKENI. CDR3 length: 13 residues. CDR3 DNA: TGTGCCAGCTCACCCCGAGGGTTGGAGACCCAGTACTTC. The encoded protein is CASSPRGLETQYF.

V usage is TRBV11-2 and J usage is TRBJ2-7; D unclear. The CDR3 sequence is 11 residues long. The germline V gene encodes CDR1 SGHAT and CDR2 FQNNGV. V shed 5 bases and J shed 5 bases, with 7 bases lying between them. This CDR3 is CASSLGHEQYF. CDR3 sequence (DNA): TGTGCCAGCAGCCTAGGCCACGAGCAGTACTTC.

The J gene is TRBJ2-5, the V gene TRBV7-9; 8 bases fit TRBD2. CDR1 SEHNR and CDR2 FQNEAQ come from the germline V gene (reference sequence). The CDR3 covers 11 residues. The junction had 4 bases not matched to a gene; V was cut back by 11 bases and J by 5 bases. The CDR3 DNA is TGTGCCGCGGGGGGAGTCGAGACCCAGTACTTC. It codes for CAAGGVETQYF.

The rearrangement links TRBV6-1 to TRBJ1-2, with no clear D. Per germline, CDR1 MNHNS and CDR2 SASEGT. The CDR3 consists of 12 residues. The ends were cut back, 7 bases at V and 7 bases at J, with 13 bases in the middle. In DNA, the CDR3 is TGTGCCAGCACTACTGGGAGTGGTGGCTACACCTTC. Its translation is CASTTGSGGYTF.

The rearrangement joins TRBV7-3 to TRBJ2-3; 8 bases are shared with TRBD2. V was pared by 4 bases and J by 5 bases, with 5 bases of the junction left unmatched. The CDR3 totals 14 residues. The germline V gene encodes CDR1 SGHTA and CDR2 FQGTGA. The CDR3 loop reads CASSYGRARDTQYF. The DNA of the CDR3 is TGTGCCAGCAGCTACGGGAGGGCCAGAGATACGCAGTATTTT. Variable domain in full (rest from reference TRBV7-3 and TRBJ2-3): GAGVSQTPSNKVTEKGKYVELRCDPISGHTALYWYRQSLGQGPEFLIYFQGTGAADDSGLPNDRFFAVRPEGSVSTLKIQRTERGDSAVYLCASSYGRARDTQYFGPGTRLTVL.